Listed below are T cell receptor beta chains from one sample, sequenced in a study of CD8+ T cells in alopecia areata. The data were produced by immunoSEQ multiplex PCR, yet TCRdb's version contains in-frame clones alone and is incomplete. The table includes roughly 150,000 clones, around 87% detected once. Material: CD8+ T cells sorted from blood, obtained at week 0. The receptor source for this set is a human donor with alopecia areata. CDR3s include the opening cysteine and the closing phenylalanine or tryptophan. The D gene is left open where the match is weak. Only part of the rows carry a size: once, few, many, or a class if the clone is expanded.

TRBV2	TRBJ2-3	NA	NA	CASSESSADTQYF	TGTGCCAGCAGTGAAAGTTCGGCAGATACGCAGTATTTT
TRBV9	TRBJ2-3	NA	NA	CASSVAGPLTDTQYF	TGTGCCAGCAGCGTAGCTGGGCCGCTGACAGATACGCAGTATTTT
TRBV5-6	TRBJ2-1	NA	NA	CASSLAVQGFYNEQFF	TGTGCCAGCAGCTTGGCCGTGCAGGGGTTCTACAATGAGCAGTTCTTC
TRBV29-1	TRBJ2-1	NA	NA	CSVDEDSLVF	TGCAGCGTTGACGAGGACAGTCTGGTCTTC
TRBV4-1	TRBJ2-7	NA	NA	CASSQVFWRDSYEQYF	TGCGCCAGCAGCCAAGTTTTTTGGCGGGACTCCTACGAGCAGTACTTC
TRBV9	TRBJ2-3	TRBD2	NA	CASSTRGLAGARDTQYF	TGTGCCAGCAGCACCCGGGGACTAGCGGGAGCGAGAGATACGCAGTATTTT
TRBV14	TRBJ1-1	NA	NA	CASSQELGTEAFF	TGTGCCAGCAGCCAAGAGCTGGGGACTGAAGCTTTCTTT
TRBV19	TRBJ2-1	NA	NA	CASSSSRGNEQFF	TGTGCCAGTAGTTCGAGTCGGGGCAATGAGCAGTTCTTC
TRBV5-6	TRBJ2-2	NA	NA	CASSPGTGELFF	TGTGCCAGCAGCCCGGGGACCGGGGAGCTGTTTTTT
TRBV4-1	TRBJ2-1	NA	NA	CASSPTRYNEQFF	TGCGCCAGCAGCCCGACTAGGTACAATGAGCAGTTCTTC
TRBV6-4	TRBJ2-2	NA	NA	CASSDSGTGELFF	TGTGCCAGCAGTGACTCAGGAACCGGGGAGCTGTTTTTT
TRBV13	TRBJ2-2	NA	NA	CASEGKQGEAGELFF	TGTGCCAGCGAGGGAAAGCAGGGGGAGGCCGGGGAGCTGTTTTTT
TRBV4-1	TRBJ2-7	NA	NA	CASSQADGDDSYEQYF	TGCGCCAGCAGCCAAGCGGACGGGGACGACTCCTACGAGCAGTACTTC
TRBV13	TRBJ2-1	NA	NA	CASSLGRGSLEQFF	TGTGCCAGCAGCTTAGGCCGGGGGAGTCTCGAGCAGTTCTTC
TRBV9	TRBJ2-5	TRBD2	NA	CASSAGLARQETQYF	TGTGCCAGCAGCGCCGGACTAGCGCGGCAAGAGACCCAGTACTTC
TRBV27	TRBJ2-7	NA	NA	CASSLRPGTWTYEQYF	TGTGCCAGCAGTTTACGTCCCGGGACGTGGACCTACGAGCAGTACTTC
TRBV7-8	TRBJ2-2	TRBD1	NA	CASSLQTGGILSTGELFF	TGTGCCAGCAGCCTCCAGACAGGGGGCATCTTAAGCACCGGGGAGCTGTTTTTT
TRBV29-1	TRBJ2-7	TRBD1	once	CSVEDNQDRVGGLYEQYF	TGCAGCGTTGAAGATAACCAGGACAGGGTAGGGGGGCTCTACGAGCAGTACTTC
TRBV29-1	TRBJ2-2	NA	NA	CSGRQQGTGAGELFF	TGCAGCGGTAGACAACAGGGAACGGGCGCCGGGGAGCTGTTTTTT
TRBV7-8	TRBJ2-3	NA	NA	CASSSLGGQITDTQYF	TGTGCCAGCAGCTCCCTAGGGGGGCAGATCACAGATACGCAGTATTTT
TRBV7-6	TRBJ1-3	NA	NA	CASSFYSGQISGNTIYF	TGTGCCAGCAGCTTCTACTCTGGACAGATCTCTGGAAACACCATATATTTT
TRBV7-9	TRBJ2-7	NA	medium-sized	CASSARPGTSSYEQYF	TGTGCCAGCAGCGCCCGCCCCGGGACAAGTTCCTACGAGCAGTACTTC
TRBV27	TRBJ2-7	NA	NA	CASSLSTSGAYEQYF	TGTGCCAGCAGTTTATCTACCAGCGGCGCCTACGAGCAGTACTTC
TRBV7-9	TRBJ2-6	NA	NA	CASSLGRLIDGANVLTF	TGTGCCAGCAGCTTGGGGCGCTTAATAGATGGGGCCAACGTCCTGACTTTC
TRBV5-1	TRBJ2-1	TRBD1	once	CASSPGTGGGYEQFF	TGCGCCAGCAGCCCCGGGACAGGGGGCGGTTATGAGCAGTTCTTC
TRBV12-5	TRBJ2-2	NA	few	CASGSDYNTGELFF	TGTGCTAGTGGTTCCGACTATAACACCGGGGAGCTGTTTTTT
TRBV27	TRBJ2-1	NA	few	CASSLPDSYNEQFF	TGTGCCAGCAGTTTACCGGACTCCTACAATGAGCAGTTCTTC
TRBV15	TRBJ2-7	NA	NA	CATSGRSAYEQYF	TGTGCCACCAGCGGGAGATCCGCCTACGAGCAGTACTTC
TRBV5-8	TRBJ1-4	NA	NA	CASSSLHREGLATNEKLFF	TGTGCCAGCAGCTCGCTACACAGGGAGGGCCTTGCAACTAATGAAAAACTGTTTTTT
TRBV27	TRBJ2-3	TRBD2	NA	CASSPRTSGTDTQYF	TGTGCCAGCAGTCCCCGGACTAGCGGCACAGATACGCAGTATTTT
TRBV7-2	TRBJ2-3	TRBD1	NA	CASSRGTGKDTQYF	TGTGCCAGCAGCCGGGGGACAGGGAAAGATACGCAGTATTTT
TRBV12-5	TRBJ2-1	NA	NA	CASGRQAHNEQFF	TGTGCTAGTGGTCGACAGGCACACAATGAGCAGTTCTTC
TRBV27	TRBJ2-7	TRBD2	NA	CASSPGRSGISDEQYF	TGTGCCAGCAGTCCTGGTCGGAGCGGGATTAGTGACGAGCAGTACTTC
TRBV6-5	TRBJ2-5	TRBD1	NA	CASSLGTGGRETQYF	TGTGCCAGCAGCCTCGGGACAGGGGGCCGAGAGACCCAGTACTTC
TRBV7-2	TRBJ2-7	TRBD1	NA	CASSPGQPYEQYF	TGTGCCAGCAGCCCGGGACAGCCCTACGAGCAGTACTTC
TRBV21-1	TRBJ2-7	NA	few	CASSKRNGATREQYF	TGTGCCAGCAGCAAAAGGAACGGGGCGACGAGGGAGCAGTACTTC
TRBV6-5	TRBJ1-2	NA	NA	CASSLTVNYGYTF	TGTGCCAGCAGTTTAACAGTGAACTATGGCTACACCTTC
TRBV4-1	TRBJ2-2	TRBD2	NA	CASRPLIAGLAAGELFF	TGCGCCAGCAGGCCTTTGATAGCGGGACTGGCAGCCGGGGAGCTGTTTTTT
TRBV19	TRBJ2-7	TRBD1	NA	CASSSLPGQRYEQYF	TGTGCCAGTAGTTCCCTTCCGGGACAGCGGTACGAGCAGTACTTC
TRBV7-9	TRBJ2-1	TRBD2	NA	CASSPGTSGRPSNNEQFF	TGTGCCAGCAGCCCGGGGACTAGCGGGAGGCCCTCAAACAATGAGCAGTTCTTC
TRBV9	TRBJ1-1	TRBD1	NA	CASSTLGQGSTEAFF	TGTGCCAGCAGCACGCTGGGACAGGGGAGCACTGAAGCTTTCTTT
TRBV27	TRBJ2-7	NA	NA	CASSFGDTSYEQYF	TGTGCCAGCAGTTTTGGGGACACCTCCTACGAGCAGTACTTC
TRBV11-2	TRBJ2-5	NA	NA	CASSLYGAETQYF	TGTGCCAGCAGCCTCTATGGCGCAGAGACCCAGTACTTC
TRBV29-1	TRBJ2-2	NA	NA	CSVEEGGTLTGELFF	TGCAGCGTTGAAGAAGGGGGAACCCTCACCGGGGAGCTGTTTTTT
TRBV27	TRBJ1-1	NA	NA	CASSFRGVPDTEAFF	TGTGCCAGCAGTTTTAGAGGGGTCCCAGACACTGAAGCTTTCTTT
TRBV18	TRBJ2-1	NA	once	CASSPPEPGSYNEQFF	TGTGCCAGCTCACCACCGGAGCCGGGCAGTTACAATGAGCAGTTCTTC
TRBV29-1	TRBJ2-1	NA	NA	CSVEPPVFDEQFF	TGCAGCGTTGAGCCCCCGGTTTTCGATGAGCAGTTCTTC
TRBV25-1	TRBJ1-2	TRBD1	NA	CASEHRGYGYTF	TGTGCCAGCGAGCACAGGGGCTATGGCTACACCTTC
TRBV4-1	TRBJ2-1	TRBD2	NA	CASSHFSGGGNEQFF	TGCGCCAGCAGCCACTTCAGCGGGGGTGGGAATGAGCAGTTCTTC
TRBV27	TRBJ2-2	NA	NA	CASSWGTNTGELFF	TGTGCCAGCAGTTGGGGCACGAACACCGGGGAGCTGTTTTTT
TRBV6-1	TRBJ2-7	TRBD1	NA	CASIGTAYEQYF	TGTGCCAGCATTGGGACAGCCTACGAGCAGTACTTC
TRBV29-1	TRBJ1-2	NA	NA	CSVEYQGNYGYTF	TGCAGCGTTGAATATCAGGGGAACTATGGCTACACCTTC